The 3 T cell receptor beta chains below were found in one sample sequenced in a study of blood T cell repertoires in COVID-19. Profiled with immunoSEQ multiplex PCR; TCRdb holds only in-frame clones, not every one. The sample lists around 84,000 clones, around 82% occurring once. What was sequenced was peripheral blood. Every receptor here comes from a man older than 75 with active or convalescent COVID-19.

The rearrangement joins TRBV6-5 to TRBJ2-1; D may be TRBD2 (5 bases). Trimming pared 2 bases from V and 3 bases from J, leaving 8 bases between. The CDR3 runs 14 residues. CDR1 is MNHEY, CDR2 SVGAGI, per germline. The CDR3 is CASSYDYDYNEQFF. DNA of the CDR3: TGTGCCAGCAGTTACGACTACGACTACAATGAGCAGTTCTTC.

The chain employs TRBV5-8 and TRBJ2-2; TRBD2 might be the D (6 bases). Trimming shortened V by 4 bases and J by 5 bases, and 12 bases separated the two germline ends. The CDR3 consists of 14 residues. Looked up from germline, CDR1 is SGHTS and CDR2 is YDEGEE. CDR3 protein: CASSRGTYTGELFF. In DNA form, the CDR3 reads TGTGCCAGCAGCCGCGGGACTTATACCGGGGAGCTGTTTTTT.

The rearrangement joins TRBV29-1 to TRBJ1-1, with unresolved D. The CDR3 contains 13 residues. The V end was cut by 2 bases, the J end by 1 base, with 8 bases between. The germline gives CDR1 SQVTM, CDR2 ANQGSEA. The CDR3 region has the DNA TGCAGCGTTGAACAGGCGGGGAACACTGAAGCTTTCTTT. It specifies CSVEQAGNTEAFF.